This T cell receptor (beta chain) was sequenced in a study of shared clonotypes between healthy human individuals. Overall study findings and caveats: A handful of donors had 4% to 6.5% of their naive CD4 clonotypes in common.

A word on this clone: As yet, its antigen is unknown.

Adult Caucasians living in Nashville, Tennessee made up all of the donors. Sequenced by immunoSEQ multiplex PCR; TCRdb stores in-frame clones only, minus some. The sample lists some 2 million clones, 85% to 95% occurring once. Losses at the gene ends were 4 bases for V and 3 bases for J; bases not matched to a gene: 12. The CDR3 is 17 residues long. Germline V lookup: CDR1 SGHRS, CDR2 YFSETQ. The genes are TRBV5-1 and TRBJ1-2, with TRBD1 identical over 10 bases. The sequence was collected from a man between 18 and 35 years old in good health. Specimen: naive CD4+ T cells sorted from blood. Subset given: CD45RA+ positively selected. CDR3 protein: CASSPRLRQGADYGYTF. In nucleotides, the CDR3 is TGCGCCAGCAGCCCACGCCTCAGACAGGGGGCGGACTATGGCTACACCTTC.